Listed here is a single T cell receptor beta chain. The data were produced by immunoSEQ multiplex PCR, yet TCRdb's version contains in-frame clones alone and is incomplete. The data show under 40,000 clones, just under 95% seen once. The ends lost 1 base at V and 3 bases at J; junction bases unmatched: 9. This CDR3 comprises 18 residues. Looked up from germline, CDR1 is SEHNR and CDR2 is FQNEAQ (reference sequence). This entry comes from a study of blood T cell repertoires in COVID-19. About the study: From the United States, Italy and Spain came samples of acute and convalescent COVID-19. The cDNA or gDNA used as material had been derived from T cells, B-cell-depleted T cells, or PBMCs.

Material for sequencing was peripheral blood. This rearrangement joins TRBV7-9 to TRBJ1-5, with TRBD1 identical over 10 bases. This receptor was identified in a human donor with active COVID-19. The donor label of this sample is uncertain. The CDR3 loop reads CASSLVRQGAMANQPQHF. The CDR3 DNA follows: TGTGCCAGCAGCTTAGTCAGACAGGGGGCGATGGCCAATCAGCCCCAGCATTTT. Complete variable domain (other parts from reference TRBV7-9 and TRBJ1-5): DTGVSQNPRHKITKRGQNVTFRCDPISEHNRLYWYRQTLGQGPEFLTYFQNEAQLEKSRLLSDRFSAERPKGSFSTLEIQRTEQGDSAMYLCASSLVRQGAMANQPQHFGDGTRLSIL.